These 2 T cell receptor beta chains were all obtained from the same sample, sequenced in a study of cytomegalovirus exposure and HLA in healthy donors. It was with 60 Vbeta and 13 Jbeta primers that the PCR ran. Profiled with immunoSEQ multiplex PCR; TCRdb holds only in-frame clones, not every one. The sample includes some 180,000 clones, roughly 70% of them seen just once. Material for sequencing was PBMCs. All receptors derive from a male donor in good health and CMV-seronegative.

The chain employs TRBV5-4 and TRBJ1-1; the match to TRBD1 covers 12 bases. The germline CDR1 and CDR2 sequences are SGHNT and YYREEE (reference sequence). The CDR3 is made up of 16 amino acids. With V trimmed by 4 bases and J by 5 bases, 9 bases remained unmatched. DNA for the CDR3: TGTGCCAGCAGCGCGGGACAGGGGGCCCCCGGGACTGAAGCTTTCTTT. This gives the protein CASSAGQGAPGTEAFF.

The chain employs TRBV6-5 and TRBJ2-3; 8 nucleotides align to TRBD2. The CDR3 runs to 14 residues. With V trimmed by 8 bases and J by 3 bases, 7 bases remained unmatched. The germline V gene has CDR1 MNHEY and CDR2 SVGAGI. Written as DNA, the CDR3 is TGTGCCAGCGGTAGACGGGAGGGAACAGATACGCAGTATTTT. It codes for CASGRREGTDTQYF.